Shown below are 28 T cell receptor beta chains from a single sample sequenced in a study of T-cell reconstitution after alpha-beta-depleted transplantation in children. A TCRbeta library incorporating unique molecular identifiers was prepared. TCRdb re-called the PCR reads through MiXCR, storing one row per CDR3 protein. The sample includes tens of thousands of distinct CDR3 sequences, 4.9% of them seen just once. The sequences come from PBMCs, mostly from graft donor cells, collected 180 days after TCRalphabeta/CD19-depleted stem cell transplant. These receptors came from a boy under three years old who had a stem cell transplant for acute myeloid leukemia, so the T cells may come from the graft donor.

The V gene is TRBV20-1, the J gene TRBJ2-7; D perhaps matches TRBD2 (7 bases). The germline V gene has CDR1 DFQATT and CDR2 SNEGSKA (reference sequence). This CDR3 has 12 amino acids. CDR3 in amino acids: CGARGGGYEQYV. DNA of the CDR3: TGCGGTGCTCGCGGGGGCGGCTACGAGCAGTACGTC.

Many counts were recorded for this clonotype. The gene calls are TRBV6-5 and TRBJ2-3; 10 nucleotides agree with TRBD1. Germline CDR1 and CDR2: MNHEY and SVGAGI. The V gene end was trimmed by 2 bases and the J gene end by 1 base; junction bases not matched to a gene: 0. This CDR3 has 15 amino acids. CDR3 loop: CASSYGTGGTDTQYF. DNA of the CDR3: TGTGCCAGCAGTTACGGGACAGGGGGCACAGATACGCAGTATTTT.

Many counts were recorded for this clonotype. This sequence joins TRBV20-1 and TRBJ2-3; maybe TRBD1 (7 bases). The CDR3 runs to 14 residues. The V end was cut by 1 base, the J end by 4 bases, with 12 bases between. Germline assignment: CDR1 DFQATT and CDR2 SNEGSKA (reference sequence). Here the CDR3 DNA reads TGCAGTGCTAGAGCGCAGGGGGGCCCAGATACGCAGTATTTT. This gives the protein CSARAQGGPDTQYF.

V usage is TRBV19 and J usage is TRBJ1-1; D remains unclear. Germline assignment: CDR1 LNHDA and CDR2 SQIVND (reference sequence). This CDR3 contains 18 residues. V lost 3 bases and J 5 bases, leaving 25 bases between the germline ends. The CDR3 region is CASSILSISAFRGTEAFF. For the CDR3, the DNA is TGTGCCAGTAGTATTTTATCCATTTCGGCCTTTCGAGGGACTGAAGCTTTCTTT.

The sample holds many counts of this clonotype. This sequence joins TRBV19 and TRBJ1-2, with D possibly TRBD1 on 6 matching bases. V gave up 2 bases and J gave up 2 bases, with 15 bases separating them. This CDR3 has 16 amino acids. In germline, CDR1 is LNHDA, CDR2 SQIVND (reference sequence). This CDR3 reads CASSIQGSLENYGYTF. The DNA of the CDR3 is TGTGCCAGTAGTATACAGGGGAGCCTGGAAAACTATGGCTACACCTTC.

This clonotype was seen at least ten times. The rearrangement links TRBV5-5 to TRBJ2-7, with 9 nucleotides matching TRBD1. Looked up from germline, CDR1 is SGHKS and CDR2 is YYEKEE (reference sequence). CDR3 length: 16 amino acids. With 4 bases clipped from V and 5 bases from J, the junction kept 13 bases outside the gene matches. The CDR3: CASSLRPGQGWDEQYF. The CDR3 DNA reads TGTGCCAGCAGCCTACGGCCGGGACAGGGCTGGGACGAGCAGTACTTC.

This clonotype was detected many times. The rearrangement joins TRBV21-1 to TRBJ2-7; TRBD1, the table's D call, lacks a check against the DNA. TRBV21-1 is labeled a pseudogene. The CDR3 sequence is 13 residues long. The CDR3 sequence: CASACAGCCEQYV. CDR3 bases: TGTGCCAGCGCCTGTGCGGGGTGTTGCGAGCAGTACGTC.

This clonotype has a handful of counts. This sequence joins TRBV6-5 and TRBJ2-7; no clear D. The CDR3 has 14 amino acids. CDR1 is MNHEY and CDR2 is SVGAGI in the germline V gene. V lost 0 bases and J 0 bases, leaving 6 bases between the germline ends. The CDR3 DNA sequence: TGTGCCAGCAGTTACTCTAGCCGCTCCTACGAGCAGTACTTC. Protein product: CASSYSSRSYEQYF.

This clonotype appeared many times. J is TRBJ1-1 and V is TRBV20-1; the D gene is possibly TRBD1 (6 bases). Per germline, CDR1 DFQATT and CDR2 SNEGSKA (reference sequence). The CDR3 covers 17 residues. V lost 1 base to trimming and J lost 6 bases, with 24 bases between them. CDR3: CSARVSSMRGGEAEAFF. Here the CDR3 DNA reads TGCAGTGCTAGAGTTTCGTCCATGAGGGGGGGAGAAGCTGAAGCTTTCTTT.

This clonotype came up many times. The V and J genes are TRBV11-3 and TRBJ2-1; D might be TRBD2 (6 bases). In germline, CDR1 is SGHNT, CDR2 YENEEA. Trimming removed 5 bases from V and 5 bases from J, with 16 bases in between. This CDR3 has 15 residues. The CDR3 DNA is TGTGCCAGCAGCCCCCCGGCTGGCGGGGACAATGAGCAGTTCTTC. Translated, it gives CASSPPAGGDNEQFF.

This clonotype was seen repeatedly, ten times or more. The chain joins TRBV6-1 to TRBJ1-5; 7 bases are a match to TRBD1. From germline, CDR1 is MNHNS and CDR2 SASEGT. This CDR3 comprises 15 residues. V lost 4 bases and J lost 3; bases outside the gene matches: 6. The DNA for the CDR3 is TGTGCCAGCAGTGTTGGGACAGCGTTCAATCAGCCCCAGCATTTT. Its translation is CASSVGTAFNQPQHF.

This clonotype was detected ten times or more. The rearrangement uses TRBV7-7 and TRBJ2-3; no firm D call. The CDR3 is 13 amino acids. Germline V CDR1 and CDR2: SSHAT, FNYEAQ (reference sequence). V shed 1 base and J shed 5 bases, with 7 bases lying between them. The CDR3 bases are TGTGCCAGCAGCTTAGGAATCGGAGATACGCAGTATTTT. It is translated as CASSLGIGDTQYF.

At least ten counts were recorded for this clonotype. J is TRBJ2-1 and V is TRBV7-9; 11 bases map to TRBD1. With V trimmed by 4 bases and J by 5 bases, 4 bases remained unmatched. CDR1 and CDR2 (germline): SEHNR, FQNEAQ (reference sequence). This CDR3 region has 15 residues. CDR3 sequence reads: CASSSDRGRNNEQFF. Written as DNA, the CDR3 is TGTGCCAGCAGCTCGGACAGGGGGCGGAACAATGAGCAGTTCTTC. Full variable domain (rest looked up from reference TRBV7-9 and TRBJ2-1): DTGVSQNPRHKITKRGQNVTFRCDPISEHNRLYWYRQTLGQGPEFLTYFQNEAQLEKSRLLSDRFSAERPKGSFSTLEIQRTEQGDSAMYLCASSSDRGRNNEQFFGPGTRLTVL.

This clonotype was seen at least ten times. The chain couples TRBV20-1 to TRBJ2-7; 8 nucleotides agree with TRBD2. Germline lookup yields CDR1 DFQATT and CDR2 SNEGSKA (reference sequence). V lost 6 bases, J lost 0 bases, and 4 bases stayed unmatched. The CDR3 loop spans 13 amino acids. In DNA form, the CDR3 reads TGCAGTGCCGGGGGGGGAATCTCCTACGAGCAGTACGTC. Translation gives CSAGGGISYEQYV.

This clonotype was picked up many times. The chain employs TRBV30 and TRBJ1-2; a possible D gene is TRBD1 (5 bases). V lost 4 bases to trimming and J lost 8 bases, with 14 bases between them. The CDR3 extends over 12 amino acids. The germline CDR1 and CDR2 sequences are GTSNPN and SVGIG (reference sequence). The CDR3 here is CAWILTAGGYTF. CDR3 nucleotides: TGTGCCTGGATACTGACAGCCGGGGGCTACACCTTC.

In this sample, this clonotype turned up many times. The chain has TRBV20-1 and TRBJ1-1; D may be TRBD1 (5 bases). The ends were cut back, 0 bases at V and 0 bases at J, with 14 bases in the middle. The CDR3 sequence is 16 residues long. CDR1 and CDR2 (germline): DFQATT, SNEGSKA (reference sequence). Written as DNA, the CDR3 is TGCAGTGCTAGAGATCGGCGACAGTCTTTGAACACTGAAGCTTTCTTT. Translating gives CSARDRRQSLNTEAFF.

This clonotype was counted only a few times. The CDR3 spells CASSYRGPGTEAFF. Here the CDR3 DNA reads TGTGCCAGCAGCTACAGGGGGCCAGGCACTGAAGCTTTCTTT. The rearrangement links TRBV6-5 to TRBJ1-1; 9 bases map to TRBD1. This CDR3 spans 14 amino acids. Germline CDR1 reads MNHEY; CDR2 reads SVGAGI. Losses at the gene ends were 6 bases for V and 4 bases for J; bases not matched to a gene: 6.

This clonotype was detected many times. The rearrangement links TRBV5-1 to TRBJ2-7; D possibly matches TRBD1 or TRBD2 (5 bases each). V was cut by 0 bases and J by 3 bases, with 10 bases left in between. Germline V gene lookup returns CDR1 SGHRS and CDR2 YFSETQ. This CDR3 region has 14 residues. CDR3 sequence (DNA): TGCGCCAGCAGCTTGGCCGGGGACGGCTACGAGCAGTACGTC. This gives the protein CASSLAGDGYEQYV.

There are many counts of this clonotype. The chain uses TRBV20-1 and TRBJ1-5, with no clear D. Germline values: CDR1 DFQATT, CDR2 SNEGSKA (reference sequence). Trimming pared 7 bases from V and 1 base from J, leaving 11 bases between. This CDR3 is 13 amino acids long. Here the CDR3 DNA reads TGCAGTGTCCTGGTAGGGAGCAATCAGCCCCAGCATTTT. Protein product: CSVLVGSNQPQHF.

This clonotype was picked up many times. The chain uses TRBV5-1 and TRBJ2-2; 9 nucleotides match TRBD2. After removal of 4 bases from V and 5 bases from J, the junction contained 9 bases not matched to a gene. The CDR3 totals 16 residues. Germline V CDR1 and CDR2: SGHRS, YFSETQ. CDR3 nucleotides: TGCGCCAGCAGCCTGGGTATAGCGGGGGAAACCGGGGAGCTGTTTTTT. Protein sequence: CASSLGIAGETGELFF.

This clonotype occurred many times. The chain uses TRBV4-1 and TRBJ2-6, with 8 bases that match TRBD1. J gave up 0 bases and V 1 base, and 8 bases lay outside the gene matches. CDR1 MGHRA and CDR2 YSYEKL come from the germline V gene. The CDR3 runs to 19 residues. The CDR3 region is CASSQASGQGFSGANVLTF. CDR3 DNA: TGCGCCAGCAGCCAAGCCTCCGGACAGGGCTTCTCTGGGGCCAACGTCCTGACTTTC.

This clonotype was recorded many times. The J gene is TRBJ1-5, the V gene TRBV12-3 or TRBV12-4; D remains unclear. Trimming shortened V by 2 bases and J by 1 base, and 3 bases separated the two germline ends. The CDR3 length is 13 residues. The CDR3 loop reads CASSLNSNQPQHF. The CDR3 bases are TGTGCCAGCAGTTTAAACAGCAATCAGCCCCAGCATTTT.

This clonotype was counted many times. V and J are TRBV20-1 and TRBJ1-6, with 7 bases identical to TRBD1. Germline V gene data show CDR1 as DFQATT and CDR2 as SNEGSKA (reference sequence). V was clipped by 6 bases and J by 1 base; unmatched bases: 9. This CDR3 region has 16 residues. The CDR3, as DNA: TGCAGTGCGGTCAGGGGGGGCTGGTCCTATAATTCACCCCTCCACTTT. It specifies CSAVRGGWSYNSPLHF.

CDR3 DNA sequence: TGTGCCAGCAGTTACCTACCGTCCCCAGAGCAGTACTTC. Protein product: CASSYLPSPEQYF. V and J are TRBV6-2 or TRBV6-3 and TRBJ2-7; no clear D gene. The CDR3 covers 13 residues. Between the trimmed V and J ends, which lost 2 bases and 7 bases, there was a span of 12 bases. Germline V lookup: CDR1 MNHEY, CDR2 SVGEGT.

In this sample, this clonotype turned up many times. V usage is TRBV6-1 and J usage is TRBJ2-5; D not certain. CDR3 size: 15 residues. The germline V gene has CDR1 MNHNS and CDR2 SASEGT. Trimming left V 0 bases short and J 5 bases short, with 13 bases between. For the CDR3, the DNA is TGTGCCAGCAGTGAAGCGCTAGGGAAGTGGGAGACCCAGTACTTC. It specifies CASSEALGKWETQYF.

This clonotype was detected many times. V and J are TRBV5-1 and TRBJ2-3, with D unresolved. Deletions cut 4 bases from V and 6 bases from J, with 18 bases between. The CDR3 is 15 amino acids. In germline, CDR1 is SGHRS, CDR2 YFSETQ. The CDR3 DNA reads as TGCGCCAGCAGCATTGCTATCGCAGGTGGGGATACGCAGTATTTT. It yields the protein CASSIAIAGGDTQYF.

This clonotype was observed at least ten times. This chain joins TRBV7-9 and TRBJ2-1; D not resolved. V was trimmed by 1 base and J by 9 bases, leaving 13 bases between them. Germline V lookup: CDR1 SEHNR, CDR2 FQNEAQ (reference sequence). The CDR3 runs to 14 residues. CDR3 bases: TGTGCCAGCAGCTTAGTTCCGGCCTCGGTTGAGCAGTTCTTC. Translated, it gives CASSLVPASVEQFF.

This clonotype appeared many times. This rearrangement joins TRBV6-2 or TRBV6-3 to TRBJ2-2; 10 bases agree with TRBD2. CDR3 size: 17 residues. Trimming cost V 2 bases and J 6 bases; bases outside gene matches: 9. The germline V gene encodes CDR1 MNHEY and CDR2 SVGEGT. This chain's CDR3 is CASSYVYSGGRPGELFF. CDR3 coding DNA: TGTGCCAGCAGTTACGTCTATAGCGGGGGGAGGCCCGGGGAGCTGTTTTTT.